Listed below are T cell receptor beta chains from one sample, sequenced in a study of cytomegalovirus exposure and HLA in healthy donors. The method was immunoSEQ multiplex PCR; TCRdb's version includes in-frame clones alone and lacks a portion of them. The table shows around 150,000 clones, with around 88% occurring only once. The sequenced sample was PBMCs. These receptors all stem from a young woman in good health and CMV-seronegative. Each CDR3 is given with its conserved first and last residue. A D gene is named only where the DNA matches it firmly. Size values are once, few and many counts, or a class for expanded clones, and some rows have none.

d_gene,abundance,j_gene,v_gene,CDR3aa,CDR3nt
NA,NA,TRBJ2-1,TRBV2,CASSDGHNEQFF,TGTGCCAGCAGTGACGGTCACAATGAGCAGTTCTTC
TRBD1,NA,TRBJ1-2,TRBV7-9,CASSSNTLGQGEYGYTF,TGTGCCAGCAGCTCAAACACCCTAGGACAGGGAGAATATGGCTACACCTTC
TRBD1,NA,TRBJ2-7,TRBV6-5,CASSYLPQGNYEQYF,TGTGCCAGCAGTTACTTGCCACAGGGGAACTACGAGCAGTACTTC
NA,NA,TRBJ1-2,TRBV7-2,CASSFQGTYGYTF,TGTGCCAGCAGCTTCCAGGGGACCTATGGCTACACCTTC
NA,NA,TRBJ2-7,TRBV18,CASSPPGYVSGEQYF,TGTGCCAGCTCGCCTCCCGGCTACGTGTCGGGTGAGCAGTACTTC
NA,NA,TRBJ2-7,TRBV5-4,CASSLGEGGGPTYEQYF,TGTGCCAGCAGCTTGGGGGAAGGGGGGGGGCCGACCTACGAGCAGTACTTC
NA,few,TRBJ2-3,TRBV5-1,CASSWGQGISTDTQYF,TGCGCCAGCAGCTGGGGGCAGGGGATTAGTACAGATACGCAGTATTTT
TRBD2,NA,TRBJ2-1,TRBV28,CASSLASGGALDEQFF,TGTGCCAGCAGTTTGGCCAGCGGGGGGGCCCTCGATGAGCAGTTCTTC
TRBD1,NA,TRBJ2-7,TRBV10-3,CAIRAGTGKGEQYF,TGTGCCATCAGAGCCGGGACAGGGAAGGGCGAGCAGTACTTC
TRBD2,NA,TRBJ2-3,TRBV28,CASSLRPFLAGAVTDTQYF,TGTGCCAGCAGTTTGAGGCCGTTTCTAGCGGGAGCTGTCACAGATACGCAGTATTTT
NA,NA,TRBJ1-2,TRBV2,CASIGSIFNYGYTF,TGTGCCTCGATCGGGAGTATTTTTAACTATGGCTACACCTTC
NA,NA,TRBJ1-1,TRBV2,CASIRQLNTEAFF,TGTGCCAGCATCCGACAGTTGAACACTGAAGCTTTCTTT
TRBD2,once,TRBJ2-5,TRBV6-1,CAVGLAGDLETQYF,TGTGCCGTCGGACTAGCGGGAGATCTAGAGACCCAGTACTTC
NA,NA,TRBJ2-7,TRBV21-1,CASSKLREASYEQYF,TGTGCCAGCAGCAAATTGCGGGAGGCCTCCTACGAGCAGTACTTC
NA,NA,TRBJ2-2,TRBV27,CASSPQGQGGNNRELFF,TGTGCCAGCAGTCCACAGGGGCAGGGAGGAAATAATAGGGAGCTGTTTTTT
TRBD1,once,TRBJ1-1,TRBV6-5,CASSMGQATEAFF,TGTGCCAGCAGCATGGGACAGGCCACTGAAGCTTTCTTT
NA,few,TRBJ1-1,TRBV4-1,CASSRLSQGMNTEAFF,TGCGCCAGCAGCCGTTTGAGCCAGGGGATGAACACTGAAGCTTTCTTT
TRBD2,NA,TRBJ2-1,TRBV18,CASSPPGGRAPENNEQFF,TGTGCCAGCTCACCACCGGGCGGGAGGGCCCCAGAGAACAATGAGCAGTTCTTC
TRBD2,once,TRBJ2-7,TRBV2,CASNRGTSLRREQYF,TGTGCCAGCAATAGGGGGACTAGCCTGAGGAGGGAGCAGTACTTC
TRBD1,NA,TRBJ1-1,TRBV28,CASSTGQGAITEAFF,TGTGCCAGCAGTACAGGACAGGGGGCGATCACTGAAGCTTTCTTT
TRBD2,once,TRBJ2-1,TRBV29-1,CSVSRTSGGIGEQFF,TGCAGCGTTTCCAGGACTAGCGGGGGTATCGGTGAGCAGTTCTTC
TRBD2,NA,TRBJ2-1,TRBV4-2,CASSPWGASGDNEQFF,TGTGCCAGCAGCCCCTGGGGGGCTAGCGGGGACAATGAGCAGTTCTTC
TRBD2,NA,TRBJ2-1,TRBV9,CASSQWLAGREEQFF,TGTGCCAGCAGCCAGTGGCTAGCGGGACGGGAGGAGCAGTTCTTC
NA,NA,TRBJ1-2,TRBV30,CAWSLGGEGYTF,TGTGCCTGGAGTTTAGGGGGGGAGGGCTACACCTTC
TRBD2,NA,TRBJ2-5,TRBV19,CASTTGLAPTETQYF,TGTGCCAGTACCACCGGACTAGCACCCACCGAGACCCAGTACTTC
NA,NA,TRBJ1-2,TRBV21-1,CASSKRGRRGYTF,TGTGCCAGCAGCAAAAGGGGCCGCCGTGGCTACACCTTC
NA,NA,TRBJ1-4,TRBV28,CASSLSGSGLFF,TGTGCCAGCAGTTTAAGTGGATCAGGACTGTTTTTT
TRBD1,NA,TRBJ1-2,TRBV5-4,CASSFGTGGLSGYTF,TGTGCCAGCAGCTTTGGGACAGGGGGTCTTAGTGGCTACACCTTC
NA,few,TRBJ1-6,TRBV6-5,CASSYSGSPLHF,TGTGCCAGCAGTTATTCGGGTTCACCCCTCCACTTT
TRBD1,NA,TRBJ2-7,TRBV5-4,CASTRRTGSYEQYF,TGTGCCAGCACCCGAAGGACAGGGAGCTACGAGCAGTACTTC
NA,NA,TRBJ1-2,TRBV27,CASSHTGNYGYTF,TGTGCCAGCAGTCACACAGGGAACTATGGCTACACCTTC
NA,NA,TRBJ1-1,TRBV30,CAWSVLPRSNTEAFF,TGTGCCTGGAGTGTACTGCCCCGAAGCAACACTGAAGCTTTCTTT
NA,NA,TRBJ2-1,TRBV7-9,CASSLESDEQFF,TGTGCCAGCAGCTTAGAGAGCGATGAGCAGTTCTTC
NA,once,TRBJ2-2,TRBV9,CASSSRGTGELFF,TGTGCCAGCAGCTCCCGGGGGACCGGGGAGCTGTTTTTT
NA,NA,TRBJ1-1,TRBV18,CASSPVHTGNTEAFF,TGTGCCAGCTCACCGGTTCACACAGGGAACACTGAAGCTTTCTTT
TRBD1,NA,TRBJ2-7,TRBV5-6,CASSFGQGSHEQYF,TGTGCCAGCAGCTTCGGACAGGGGAGCCACGAGCAGTACTTC
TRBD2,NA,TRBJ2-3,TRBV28,CASSSGTSGYTDTQYF,TGTGCCAGCAGTTCCGGGACTAGCGGATACACAGATACGCAGTATTTT
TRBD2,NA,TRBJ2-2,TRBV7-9,CASSSGLAGDTGELFF,TGTGCCAGCAGCTCGGGACTAGCGGGGGACACCGGGGAGCTGTTTTTT